A selection of T cell receptor beta chains follows, all from one sample in a study of shared clonotypes between healthy human individuals. Profiling relied on immunoSEQ multiplex PCR, and the TCRdb table lists in-frame clones only, not all of them. The sample holds about 2.2 million clones; roughly 91% are singletons and the top ten take roughly 1.7%. Sequences were obtained from naive CD8+ T cells from PBMCs. The receptors derive from a man between 18 and 29 years old in good health. Some clones in this sample may be carry-over from other donors' samples. Both conserved end residues are part of each CDR3. The order of the fields is clone size, J gene, D gene, V gene, CDR3 DNA, CDR3 protein. The D gene is left open where the match is weak. Rows give clone size only sometimes, using once, few, many, or a class for an expanded clone.

- TRBJ2-2 - TRBV28 TGTGCCAGCAGTTTCGCAGGCGGCGGGGAGCTGTTTTTT CASSFAGGGELFF
- TRBJ2-1 - TRBV15 TGTGCCACCAGCAGAGATCCCAGAGACAATGAGCAGTTCTTC CATSRDPRDNEQFF
- TRBJ2-7 - TRBV7-2 TGTGCCAGCAGCCGTGGGGCAACGACCAAGATGACCTACGAGCAGTACTTC CASSRGATTKMTYEQYF
- TRBJ2-7 - TRBV7-9 TGTGCCAGCAGCCCCTCCACACGGCGGGGTCCCAGTTTCCAGTACTTC CASSPSTRRGPSFQYF
- TRBJ1-1 TRBD1 TRBV4-1 TGCGCCAGCAGCCAAGGGACAGGGCCTGAAGCTTTCTTT CASSQGTGPEAFF
- TRBJ2-7 - TRBV6-1 TGTGCCAGCAGTGAGAGGTTGTGGTCCTACGAGCAGTACTTC CASSERLWSYEQYF
few TRBJ1-1 - TRBV19 TGTGCCAGTAGTATTAGGAGCACTGAAGCTTTCTTT CASSIRSTEAFF
- TRBJ2-7 - TRBV9 TGTGCCAGCAGCGTAGGAGGGATGGGTTACGAGCAGTACTTC CASSVGGMGYEQYF
- TRBJ2-7 TRBD2 TRBV28 TGTGCCAGCAGCCCCCCCGGGACTAGCGGGAGGGCCTACGAGCAGTACTTC CASSPPGTSGRAYEQYF
- TRBJ2-7 - TRBV11-3 TGTGCCAGCTGCCGGACCCGGGACAAACTCTACGAGCAGTACTTC CASCRTRDKLYEQYF
- TRBJ1-2 TRBD1 TRBV27 TGTGCCAGCAGTCCGCGGGACAGGGGGCTTAGAAACTATGGCTACACCTTC CASSPRDRGLRNYGYTF
- TRBJ2-3 TRBD2 TRBV6-6 TGTGCCAGTCCGCCGGGACTAGGGGGGAGCACAGATACGCAGTATTTT CASPPGLGGSTDTQYF
- TRBJ2-7 - TRBV15 TGTGCCACCAGCAGTATCGCCCTGGGAGAGCAGTACTTC CATSSIALGEQYF
- TRBJ2-1 TRBD2 TRBV29-1 TGCAGCGCCCCGACTAGCGGGAGGTCCAATGAGCAGTTCTTC CSAPTSGRSNEQFF
- TRBJ2-2 - TRBV28 TGTGCCAGCAGTCCGCCGGGTGGGGAGCTGTTTTTT CASSPPGGELFF
- TRBJ2-5 - TRBV5-1 TGCGCCAGCAGCTTCACCTCCGGGGAGACCCAGTACTTC CASSFTSGETQYF
- TRBJ1-1 - TRBV28 TGTGCCAGCAGTTTCGGACGGCCCAACACTGAAGCTTTCTTT CASSFGRPNTEAFF
once TRBJ2-1 - TRBV28 TGTGCCAGCAGCCCCCTACTAGCCCTCCTCCACAATGAGCAGTTCTTC CASSPLLALLHNEQFF
- TRBJ2-7 TRBD1 TRBV28 TGTGCCAGCAGCAGCCGATTCGACAGGGGGCTGTCCTACGAGCAGTACTTC CASSSRFDRGLSYEQYF
- TRBJ2-7 - TRBV27 TGTGCCAGCAGTTCCGGCAGGGGCGCCTACGAGCAGTACTTC CASSSGRGAYEQYF
- TRBJ2-5 - TRBV18 TGTGCCAGCTCACCAGGGGTACGGGAGACCCAGTACTTC CASSPGVRETQYF
- TRBJ2-7 - TRBV9 TGTGCCAGCAGCGTCTCCGGGGCGGGCAACTACGAGCAGTACTTC CASSVSGAGNYEQYF
- TRBJ2-2 TRBD1 TRBV15 TGTGCCACCGGGGACAGGGGGAACACCGGGGAGCTGTTTTTT CATGDRGNTGELFF
- TRBJ2-1 TRBD2 TRBV27 TGTGCCAGCAGATCTTCTAGCGGGAGGCCCTACTACAATGAGCAGTTCTTC CASRSSSGRPYYNEQFF
- TRBJ2-7 TRBD2 TRBV6-4 TGTGCCAGCAGGGCCCCGGGACTAGTCTACGAGCAGTACTTC CASRAPGLVYEQYF
- TRBJ2-7 - TRBV9 TGTGCCAGCAGCGTTGCGGACGGGAGAACCCGCGAGCAGTACTTC CASSVADGRTREQYF
- TRBJ1-1 - TRBV13 TGTGCCAGCAGCTTGGACAGTGAAGCTTTCTTT CASSLDSEAFF
- TRBJ2-1 - TRBV6-4 TGTGCCAGCAGTGACTCGAATGAGAGACCTTGGAATGAGCAGTTCTTC CASSDSNERPWNEQFF
- TRBJ2-5 TRBD2 TRBV4-2 TGTGCCAGCAGCCCACCGAGCGGGAGGGTGGTAGAGACCCAGTACTTC CASSPPSGRVVETQYF
- TRBJ2-1 - TRBV27 TGTGCCAGCAGCCTCCAACTAGGATTGAATGAGCAGTTCTTC CASSLQLGLNEQFF
- TRBJ2-7 - TRBV4-1 TGCGCCAGCAGCCAAGATGGAGGGGGCGGATCCTACGAGCAGTACTTC CASSQDGGGGSYEQYF
- TRBJ2-5 - TRBV6-6 TGTGCCAGCAGTCCCCATATCCAAGAGACCCAGTACTTC CASSPHIQETQYF
once TRBJ2-1 TRBD2 TRBV5-6 TGTGCCAGCAGCTTGAACTTGGCGACTAGCGGGAGCTCCTACAATGAGCAGTTCTTC CASSLNLATSGSSYNEQFF
- TRBJ2-1 TRBD2 TRBV7-9 TGTGCCAGCACCATACTAGCGGGAGGCTACAATGAGCAGTTCTTC CASTILAGGYNEQFF
- TRBJ2-7 TRBD1 TRBV19 TGTGCCAGTAGTAGAACGACAGGGGGCAACTACGAGCAGTACTTC CASSRTTGGNYEQYF
- TRBJ2-1 - TRBV7-2 TGTGCCAGCAGCTTAGTCCAGTTCTTC CASSLVQFF
- TRBJ1-1 - TRBV2 TGTGCCAGCTCAGGCCTTCGACTCCCGGGGATTGAAGCTTTCTTT CASSGLRLPGIEAFF
- TRBJ2-7 - TRBV5-1 TGCGCCAGCAGTGTAGTTCGGGTAGGGGGCGAGCAGTACTTC CASSVVRVGGEQYF
- TRBJ1-2 TRBD1 TRBV13 TGTGCCAGCAGCTTAGGAGACAGGGGGCTCGGCTATGGCTACACCTTC CASSLGDRGLGYGYTF
- TRBJ2-1 - TRBV29-1 TGCAGCGTTGATGAATTGGCGGGGGCGACCCATGAGCAGTTCTTC CSVDELAGATHEQFF